The next 5 T cell receptor beta chains were all read from a single sample in a study of cytomegalovirus exposure and HLA in healthy donors. Vbeta (60) and Jbeta (13) primers were used in the PCR. Libraries were prepared by immunoSEQ multiplex PCR; TCRdb keeps only in-frame clonotypes and omits some of them. The sample holds some 95,000 clones, over 70% seen once. Sequenced sample: PBMCs. These receptors came from a man aged 50-60 years in good health and CMV-seropositive.

J is TRBJ2-2 and V is TRBV2; D gene uncertain. Trimming took 3 bases from V and 2 from J, leaving 10 bases between them. This CDR3 contains 15 residues. In germline, CDR1 is SNHLY, CDR2 FYNNEI. The CDR3 loop is CASSESFSNTGELFF. The CDR3 coding sequence is TGTGCCAGCAGTGAGTCCTTTTCCAACACCGGGGAGCTGTTTTTT. Filled out from reference TRBV2 and TRBJ2-2, the complete variable domain reads EPEVTQTPSHQVTQMGQEVILRCVPISNHLYFYWYRQILGQKVEFLVSFYNNEISEKSEIFDDQFSVERPDGSNFTLKIRSTKLEDSAMYFCASSESFSNTGELFFGEGSRLTVL.

The rearrangement links TRBV6-6 to TRBJ1-2; TRBD1 agrees at 8 bases. Germline values: CDR1 MNHNY, CDR2 SVGAGI (reference sequence). CDR3 length: 14 amino acids. Unmatched junction bases numbered 7, after V lost 4 bases and J lost 6 bases. Here the CDR3 reads CASSSRTGKDGYTF. The CDR3 nucleotides are TGTGCCAGCAGTTCCCGGACAGGGAAGGATGGCTACACCTTC.

The rearrangement links TRBV11-2 to TRBJ2-7, with TRBD1 identical over 9 bases. The CDR3 totals 14 residues. After removal of 5 bases from V and 3 bases from J, the junction contained 5 bases not matched to a gene. Germline CDR1 reads SGHAT; CDR2 reads FQNNGV. The DNA of the CDR3 is TGTGCCAGCAGCATCTGGACAGGGGACTACGAGCAGTACTTC. This sequence encodes CASSIWTGDYEQYF.

This clone was detected once. This rearrangement joins TRBV2 to TRBJ2-7; tentative D call: TRBD1 (6 bases). Trimming took off 6 bases at V and 2 bases at J, with 17 bases between the two ends. The germline gives CDR1 SNHLY, CDR2 FYNNEI. This CDR3 comprises 15 residues. The CDR3 DNA reads TGTGCCAGCAGAGAGGGACAAATGATTACCTACGAGCAGTACTTC. Translated, it gives CASREGQMITYEQYF.

This chain links TRBV11-1 with TRBJ2-2; no clear D. CDR1 is SGHAT, CDR2 FQDESV, per germline (reference sequence). V was shortened by 4 bases and J by 4 bases, with 10 bases between the two germline ends. The CDR3 has 14 residues. Here the CDR3 reads CASSSHTLTGELFF. The CDR3 DNA is TGTGCCAGCAGCTCCCACACCCTCACCGGGGAGCTGTTTTTT.